This paragraph reports one T cell receptor (beta chain). Authors' analysis steps: Scientists estimated how many nucleated cells there were by amplifying reference gene primers. TCRdb keeps only in-frame clones here, not all; method: immunoSEQ multiplex PCR. V and J calls and clone size follow that table, whereas D and trimming were derived from the DNA. The sample yields more than 85,000 clones, roughly four fifths seen once. This sample was included in a study of blood T cell repertoires in COVID-19. Study context: Sample material is recorded as cDNA or gDNA derived from T cells, B-cell-depleted T cells, or PBMCs.

V was cut by 0 bases and J by 3 bases, with 6 bases left in between. There are 13 residues in the CDR3. Germline-derived CDR1 and CDR2 are SGDLS and YYNGEE. The TCR was taken from a woman between 70 and 85 years old with acute or convalescent COVID-19. The chain uses TRBV9 and TRBJ2-5, with D unclear. Sample: peripheral blood. The CDR3 DNA follows: TGTGCCAGCAGCGTAGATTTCGAAGAGACCCAGTACTTC. Its protein product is CASSVDFEETQYF.